These 10 T cell receptor beta chains originate from one sample sequenced in a study of technical replicates of blood from several donors. The protocol was immunoSEQ multiplex PCR, while the TCRdb copy is restricted to in-frame clones and leaves out a portion. The table records about 88,000 clones, 80% to 95% of them present only once. What was sequenced was T cells isolated from PBMCs. These TCRs come from a human donor in good health.

Here the CDR3 DNA reads TGTGCCAGCAGCACGGGACAACTTCAGCCCCAGCATTTT. Its protein product is CASSTGQLQPQHF. This chain connects TRBV6-5 to TRBJ1-5; perhaps TRBD1 as D (6 bases). This CDR3 region has 13 residues. CDR1 is MNHEY and CDR2 is SVGAGI in the germline V gene. The V end was cut by 6 bases, the J end by 6 bases, with 12 bases between.

This rearrangement joins TRBV12-2 to TRBJ2-1; TRBD2, the D gene given by the table, was not confirmed from the DNA. TRBV12-2 is termed a pseudogene. The CDR3 runs 24 residues. The CDR3 bases are TGTGCAAGTCGCTTAAGGGGGGTCGGGGCAAGAGAAGTCTCTAGCGGGGTAATCTACAATGAGCAGTTCTTC. Its protein is CASRLRGVGAREVSSGVIYNEQFF.

This clone was detected once. The V gene is TRBV9, the J gene TRBJ2-3; D might be TRBD2 (6 bases). V gave up 0 bases and J gave up 0 bases, with 17 bases separating them. The CDR3 consists of 18 residues. Germline loops: CDR1 SGDLS, CDR2 YYNGEE. The CDR3 protein is CASSVGLPVGTSTDTQYF. In nucleotides, the CDR3 is TGTGCCAGCAGCGTAGGGTTGCCAGTTGGGACTAGCACAGATACGCAGTATTTT. Full variable domain (rest looked up from reference TRBV9 and TRBJ2-3): DSGVTQTPKHLITATGQRVTLRCSPRSGDLSVYWYQQSLDQGLQFLIQYYNGEERAKGNILERFSAQQFPDLHSELNLSSLELGDSALYFCASSVGLPVGTSTDTQYFGPGTRLTVL.

V and J are TRBV28 and TRBJ2-7, with D perhaps matching TRBD2 (6 bases). CDR3 length equals 13 residues. V lost 6 bases and J 7 bases, leaving 16 bases between the germline ends. Germline V lookup: CDR1 MDHEN, CDR2 SYDVKM. Here the CDR3 DNA reads TGTGCCAGCAGCCCGGGGGAGGACTGGGAGCAGTACTTC. Translation gives CASSPGEDWEQYF.

The chain employs TRBV7-9 and TRBJ2-7; D gene unclear. CDR1 is SEHNR and CDR2 is FQNEAQ in the germline V gene (reference sequence). The CDR3 loop spans 14 amino acids. Trimming stripped 5 bases from V and 2 bases from J, with 13 bases between. The CDR3 region has the DNA TGTGCCAGCAGCCCCCCGTTAGCTCCCTACGAGCAGTACTTC. The encoded protein is CASSPPLAPYEQYF.

CDR3 protein: CASSYSPGATEAFF. The CDR3 DNA is TGTGCCAGCAGTTACAGTCCGGGTGCCACTGAAGCTTTCTTT. This chain links TRBV6-6 with TRBJ1-1; D gene uncertain. From germline, CDR1 is MNHNY and CDR2 SVGAGI (reference sequence). The ends were cut back, 2 bases at V and 4 bases at J, with 11 bases in the middle. The CDR3 is made up of 14 amino acids.

The gene calls are TRBV4-2 and TRBJ1-5; 9 positions match TRBD1. The germline CDR1 and CDR2 sequences are LGHNA and YNFKEQ. The CDR3 has 15 residues. J gave up 6 bases and V 2 bases, and 5 bases lay outside the gene matches. The CDR3 loop reads CASSQRLTGGQPQHF. CDR3 nucleotides: TGTGCCAGCAGCCAACGTCTGACAGGGGGTCAGCCCCAGCATTTT.

J is TRBJ2-2 and V is TRBV5-1; 9 bases match TRBD2. CDR3 length: 16 residues. The V gene's germline CDR1 is SGHRS and CDR2 YFSETQ. Germline trimming cut 6 bases from V and 5 bases from J; bases unmatched to any gene: 11. The CDR3 loop reads CASMAGTSLWTGELFF. The CDR3 DNA reads TGCGCCAGCATGGCGGGGACTAGCTTGTGGACCGGGGAGCTGTTTTTT.

The chain uses TRBV30 and TRBJ1-2; 10 bases are shared with TRBD1. This CDR3 has 14 amino acids. The trim removed 5 bases at V and 8 bases at J, leaving 11 bases unmatched. Germline lookup yields CDR1 GTSNPN and CDR2 SVGIG (reference sequence). The CDR3 loop is CAWAEPGTGDGYTF. Written as DNA, the CDR3 is TGTGCCTGGGCTGAACCCGGGACAGGGGACGGCTACACCTTC.

V is TRBV14 and J is TRBJ1-6, with no clear D. CDR1 and CDR2 from the germline V gene are SGHDN and FVKESK. This CDR3 contains 14 residues. The germline V and J ends were trimmed by 5 bases and 9 bases, with 14 bases remaining between them. In DNA form, the CDR3 reads TGTGCCAGCAGCGCCGACCACGGAGGTTCACCCCTCCACTTT. The encoded protein is CASSADHGGSPLHF.